These 21 T cell receptor beta chains were sequenced from one sample in a study of T-cell memory formation after mild COVID-19. One entry per CDR3 protein, called by TCRdb with MiXCR from the 5' RACE reads. This repertoire shows about 350,000 distinct CDR3 sequences, approximately 14% found once; its top ten account for around a fifth. Sequencing was done on a sample of PBMCs or a T cell subset sorted from them (not recorded which). The receptors were gathered from a man between 18 and 35 years old who had mild COVID-19 (a few samples of this study predate the infection). Cell type and time point are not known.

The chain is built from TRBV10-3 and TRBJ2-2; D ambiguous. The CDR3 is 12 residues long. The germline CDR1 and CDR2 sequences are ENHRY and SYGVKD. V was pared by 8 bases and J by 4 bases, with 8 bases between. This chain's CDR3 is CAIWEGTGELFF. The CDR3 DNA is TGTGCCATCTGGGAAGGCACCGGGGAGCTGTTTTTT.

The genes are TRBV10-3 and TRBJ2-2, with D tentatively TRBD1 (6 bases). V lost 8 bases, J lost 0 bases, and 10 bases lay in between. This CDR3 has 14 amino acids. CDR1 is ENHRY, CDR2 SYGVKD, per germline. The CDR3 loop reads CAIGTPTNTGELFF. The CDR3 DNA is TGTGCCATCGGGACACCCACGAACACCGGGGAGCTGTTTTTT.

This clonotype turned up a few times. The rearrangement links TRBV6-5 to TRBJ1-1; D is undetermined. V was shortened by 5 bases and J by 4 bases, with 11 bases between the two germline ends. This CDR3 region has 13 residues. CDR1 MNHEY and CDR2 SVGAGI come from the germline V gene. In DNA, the CDR3 is TGTGCCAGCAGTCCAATAACCCCCACTGAAGCTTTCTTT. Protein: CASSPITPTEAFF.

J is TRBJ2-7 and V is TRBV6-1, with 8 bases lining up with TRBD1. This CDR3 has 13 residues. V shed 6 bases and J 7 bases; nucleotides not matched to a gene: 8. CDR1 MNHNS and CDR2 SASEGT come from the germline V gene. For the CDR3, the DNA is TGTGCCAGCAGCATTACAGGGGGACCAGAGCAGTACGTC. Encoded protein: CASSITGGPEQYV.

This clonotype was seen a few times. The chain recombines TRBV6-1 with TRBJ1-6, with a tentative D call TRBD1 (6 bases). The CDR3 runs to 14 residues. V was cut by 4 bases and J by 6 bases, with 10 bases left in between. Germline V CDR1 and CDR2: MNHNS, SASEGT. The CDR3: CASSVQGPNSPLHF. The CDR3 DNA reads TGTGCCAGCAGTGTGCAGGGGCCTAATTCACCCCTCCACTTT.

J is TRBJ2-7 and V is TRBV12-2; no DNA check was done on the table's D call, TRBD1. TRBV12-2 counts as a pseudogene. CDR3 length equals 17 residues. CDR3 nucleotides: TGTGCAAGTCGAGCCCGGCCAGCCGCCTTTTCCTCCTACGAGCAGTACGTC. This sequence encodes CASRARPAAFSSYEQYV.

The chain recombines TRBV2 with TRBJ1-3, with unresolved D. In germline, CDR1 is SNHLY, CDR2 FYNNEI. V lost 2 bases and J 4 bases, leaving 9 bases between the germline ends. This CDR3 is built from 14 residues. As DNA, the CDR3 is TGTGCCAGCAGTGAATGGCCATCCGGAAACACCATATATTTT. Its protein product is CASSEWPSGNTIYF.

This clonotype showed up just a few times. The chain combines TRBV5-1 with TRBJ2-5, with D unresolved. Trimming removed 6 bases from V and 3 bases from J, with 15 bases in between. Germline lookup yields CDR1 SGHRS and CDR2 YFSETQ. This CDR3 has 14 amino acids. The CDR3 sequence is CASTPRSSEETQYF. The CDR3 DNA reads as TGCGCCAGCACCCCTAGGTCGTCAGAAGAGACCCAGTACTTC.

A few counts support this clonotype. The chain has TRBV28 and TRBJ2-2; 7 positions agree with TRBD1. From germline, CDR1 is MDHEN and CDR2 SYDVKM. The CDR3 totals 15 residues. Trimming took 6 bases from V and 7 from J; bases not matched to a gene: 11. Here the CDR3 DNA reads TGTGCCAGCAGAACGGGACAGCTGAGAGTCGGGGAGCTGTTTTTT. This gives the protein CASRTGQLRVGELFF.

This clonotype was counted many times. The chain recombines TRBV7-6 with TRBJ1-2, with D possibly TRBD1 on 5 matching bases. Germline V gene data show CDR1 as SGHVS and CDR2 as FNYEAQ. The CDR3 loop spans 14 amino acids. Trimming stripped 4 bases from V and 5 bases from J, with 14 bases between. In DNA form, the CDR3 reads TGTGCCAGCAGCTCGACCGCAGGGTCGTATGGCTACACCTTC. Its translation: CASSSTAGSYGYTF.

This clonotype was seen ten or more times. The V and J genes are TRBV2 and TRBJ1-4, with a weak D call TRBD1 (5 bases). The V and J ends lost 3 bases and 2 bases respectively, with 13 bases between them. This CDR3 is 16 amino acids long. Germline CDR1 reads SNHLY; CDR2 reads FYNNEI. The CDR3 region is CASSEPGISTNEKLFF. The DNA for the CDR3 is TGTGCCAGCAGTGAGCCAGGGATATCGACTAATGAAAAACTGTTTTTT.

This clonotype was seen a few times. The chain joins TRBV6-6 to TRBJ1-1, with TRBD1 matching over 11 bases. This CDR3 contains 15 residues. J was trimmed by 7 bases and V by 8 bases; bases with no gene match: 12. The germline V gene has CDR1 MNHNY and CDR2 SVGAGI (reference sequence). CDR3 nucleotide sequence: TGTGCCAGCGCCTGGACAGGGGGCGATAAAGGTGAAGCTTTCTTT. The encoded protein is CASAWTGGDKGEAFF.

This clonotype has more than one count but fewer than ten. The genes are TRBV12-3 or TRBV12-4 and TRBJ1-4; possibly TRBD1 for D (6 bases). Trimming removed 3 bases at V and 7 bases at J, with 9 bases between. There are 13 residues in the CDR3. For the CDR3, the DNA is TGTGCCAGCAGTTTGCAGGGGCTTGAAAAACTGTTTTTT. Its translation is CASSLQGLEKLFF.

This chain links TRBV27 with TRBJ2-7; TRBD1 might be the D (6 bases). The V and J ends lost 6 bases and 2 bases respectively, with 11 bases between them. The CDR3 loop spans 13 amino acids. Germline V gene lookup returns CDR1 MNHEY and CDR2 SMNVEV (reference sequence). CDR3 amino acids: CASRGATPYEQYF. DNA of the CDR3: TGTGCCAGCAGGGGGGCGACTCCCTACGAGCAGTACTTC.

This clonotype was counted between two and nine times. The rearrangement joins TRBV5-1 to TRBJ2-1; D unresolved. Between the trimmed V and J ends, which lost 2 bases and 2 bases, there was a span of 8 bases. Germline CDR1 SGHRS, CDR2 YFSETQ. This CDR3 has 14 residues. The CDR3 DNA reads as TGCGCCAGCAGCTTAGGTCAGACCTACAATGAGCAGTTCTTC. This codes for CASSLGQTYNEQFF.

This rearrangement joins TRBV5-1 to TRBJ2-5; 10 bases are shared with TRBD2. Germline trimming cut 0 bases from V and 4 bases from J; bases unmatched to any gene: 3. The CDR3 totals 15 residues. Germline assignment: CDR1 SGHRS and CDR2 YFSETQ. The CDR3 sequence: CASSLAGTSAETQYF. The DNA for the CDR3 is TGCGCCAGCAGCTTGGCCGGGACTAGCGCAGAGACCCAGTACTTC. Full variable domain (missing parts from reference TRBV5-1 and TRBJ2-5): KAGVTQTPRYLIKTRGQQVTLSCSPISGHRSVSWYQQTPGQGLQFLFEYFSETQRNKGNFPGRFSGRQFSNSRSEMNVSTLELGDSALYLCASSLAGTSAETQYFGPGTRLLVL.

This clonotype was counted between two and nine times. The rearrangement uses TRBV7-9 and TRBJ1-1; D is undetermined. V lost 0 bases and J lost 10, with 15 bases in between. CDR3 size: 14 residues. Looked up from germline, CDR1 is SEHNR and CDR2 is FQNEAQ (reference sequence). The CDR3 nucleotides are TGTGCCAGCAGCTTAGCGGGGTCGGCCCGGACAGCTTTCTTT. Translation gives CASSLAGSARTAFF. Complete variable domain (other parts from reference TRBV7-9 and TRBJ1-1): DTGVSQNPRHKITKRGQNVTFRCDPISEHNRLYWYRQTLGQGPEFLTYFQNEAQLEKSRLLSDRFSAERPKGSFSTLEIQRTEQGDSAMYLCASSLAGSARTAFFGQGTRLTVV.

The chain is built from TRBV4-1 and TRBJ2-7, with 16 bases lining up with TRBD2. The CDR3 contains 19 residues. V lost 3 bases to trimming and J lost 2 bases; unmatched junction nucleotides: 10. Germline CDR1 reads MGHRA; CDR2 reads YSYEKL. The CDR3 reads CASSHAGTSGGALPYEQYF. In DNA form, the CDR3 reads TGCGCCAGCAGCCACGCCGGGACTAGCGGGGGGGCCCTACCCTACGAGCAGTACTTC.

This clonotype was seen a handful of times. The chain links TRBV20-1 to TRBJ1-5; D possibly corresponds to TRBD1 (6 bases). CDR1 is DFQATT, CDR2 SNEGSKA, per germline (reference sequence). V was clipped by 1 base and J by 0 bases, with 16 bases between them. CDR3 length: 17 residues. The CDR3 loop is CSARVRGVPLSNQPQHF. CDR3 sequence (DNA): TGCAGTGCTAGAGTTAGGGGGGTCCCCCTTAGCAATCAGCCCCAGCATTTT.

This clonotype was found many times. The chain uses TRBV10-3 and TRBJ2-7; TRBD1 matches 10 bases. There are 14 residues in the CDR3. V lost 4 bases, J lost 2 bases, and 2 bases stayed unmatched. Germline V gene sequence: CDR1 ENHRY, CDR2 SYGVKD. This CDR3 reads CAISAGTGAYEQYV. CDR3 DNA: TGTGCCATCAGTGCGGGGACAGGGGCCTACGAGCAGTACGTC.

The genes are TRBV6-5 and TRBJ2-1; TRBD1 matches 9 bases. The CDR3 consists of 12 residues. V shed 7 bases, J shed 14 bases, and the junction held 9 bases outside the gene matches. Germline CDR1 is MNHEY and CDR2 is SVGAGI. For the CDR3, the DNA is TGTGCCAGCAACAAAGACAGGGGGTACGAGTTCTTC. Translated: CASNKDRGYEFF.